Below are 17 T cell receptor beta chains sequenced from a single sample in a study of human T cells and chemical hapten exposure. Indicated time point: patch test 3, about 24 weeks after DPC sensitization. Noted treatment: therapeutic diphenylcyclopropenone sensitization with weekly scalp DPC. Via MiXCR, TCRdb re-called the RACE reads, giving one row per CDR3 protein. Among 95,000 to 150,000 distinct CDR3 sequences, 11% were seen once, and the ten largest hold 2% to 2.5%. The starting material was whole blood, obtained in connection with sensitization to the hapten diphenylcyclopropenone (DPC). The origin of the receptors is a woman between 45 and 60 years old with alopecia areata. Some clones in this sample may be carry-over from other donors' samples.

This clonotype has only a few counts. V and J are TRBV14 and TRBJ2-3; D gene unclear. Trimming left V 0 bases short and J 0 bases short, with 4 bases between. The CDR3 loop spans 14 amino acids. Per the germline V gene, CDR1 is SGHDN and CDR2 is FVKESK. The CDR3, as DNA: TGTGCCAGCAGCCAAGATGCCAGCACAGATACGCAGTATTTT. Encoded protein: CASSQDASTDTQYF.

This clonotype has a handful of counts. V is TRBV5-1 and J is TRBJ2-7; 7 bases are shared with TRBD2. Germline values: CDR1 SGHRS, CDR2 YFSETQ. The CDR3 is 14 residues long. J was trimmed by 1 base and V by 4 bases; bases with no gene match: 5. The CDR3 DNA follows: TGCGCCAGCAGCAGGACTAGTGGGTCCTACGAGCAGTACTTC. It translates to CASSRTSGSYEQYF.

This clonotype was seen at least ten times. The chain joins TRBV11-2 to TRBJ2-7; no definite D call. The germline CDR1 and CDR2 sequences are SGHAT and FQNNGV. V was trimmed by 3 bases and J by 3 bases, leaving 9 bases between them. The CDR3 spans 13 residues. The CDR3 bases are TGTGCCAGCAGCTTTACGGCTGGCTACGAGCAGTACTTC. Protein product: CASSFTAGYEQYF.

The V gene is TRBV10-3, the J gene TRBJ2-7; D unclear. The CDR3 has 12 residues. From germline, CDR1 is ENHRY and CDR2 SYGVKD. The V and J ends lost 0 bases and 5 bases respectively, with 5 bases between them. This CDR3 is CAISESRNEQYF. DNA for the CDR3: TGTGCCATCAGTGAGTCAAGGAACGAGCAGTACTTC.

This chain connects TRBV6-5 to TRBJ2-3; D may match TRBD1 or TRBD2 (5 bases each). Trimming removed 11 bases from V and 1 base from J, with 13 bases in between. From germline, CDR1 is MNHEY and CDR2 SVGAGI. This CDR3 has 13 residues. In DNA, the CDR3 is TGTGCCGCGAGGAGAGGGGGCACAGATACGCAGTATTTT. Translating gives CAARRGGTDTQYF.

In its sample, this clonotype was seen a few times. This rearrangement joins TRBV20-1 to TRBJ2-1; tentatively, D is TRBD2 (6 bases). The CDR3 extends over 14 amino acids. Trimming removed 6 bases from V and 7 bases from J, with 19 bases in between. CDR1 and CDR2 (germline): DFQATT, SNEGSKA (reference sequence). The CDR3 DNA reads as TGCAGTGCGGGGAGGCCGGGGGATGGAAATGAGCAGTTCTTC. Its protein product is CSAGRPGDGNEQFF.

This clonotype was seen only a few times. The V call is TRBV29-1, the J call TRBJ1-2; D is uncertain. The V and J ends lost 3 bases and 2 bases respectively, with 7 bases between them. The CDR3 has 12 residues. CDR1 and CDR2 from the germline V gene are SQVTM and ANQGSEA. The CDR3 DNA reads TGCAGCGTTGATACAGACAACTATGGCTACACCTTC. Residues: CSVDTDNYGYTF.

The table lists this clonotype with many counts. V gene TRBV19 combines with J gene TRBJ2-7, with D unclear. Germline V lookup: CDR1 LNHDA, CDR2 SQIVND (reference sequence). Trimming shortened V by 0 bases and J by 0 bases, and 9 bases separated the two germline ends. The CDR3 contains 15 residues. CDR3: CASSIDISRSYEQYF. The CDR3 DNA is TGTGCCAGTAGTATAGACATAAGCCGCTCCTACGAGCAGTACTTC. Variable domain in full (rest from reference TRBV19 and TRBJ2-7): DGGITQSPKYLFRKEGQNVTLSCEQNLNHDAMYWYRQDPGQGLRLIYYSQIVNDFQKGDIAEGYSVSREKKESFPLTVTSAQKNPTAFYLCASSIDISRSYEQYFGPGTRLTVT.

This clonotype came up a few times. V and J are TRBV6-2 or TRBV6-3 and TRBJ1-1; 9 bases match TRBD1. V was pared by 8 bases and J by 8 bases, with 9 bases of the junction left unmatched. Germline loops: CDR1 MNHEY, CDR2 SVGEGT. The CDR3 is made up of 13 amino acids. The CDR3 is CASRWGQGREAFF. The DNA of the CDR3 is TGTGCCAGCCGTTGGGGACAGGGAAGGGAAGCTTTCTTT.

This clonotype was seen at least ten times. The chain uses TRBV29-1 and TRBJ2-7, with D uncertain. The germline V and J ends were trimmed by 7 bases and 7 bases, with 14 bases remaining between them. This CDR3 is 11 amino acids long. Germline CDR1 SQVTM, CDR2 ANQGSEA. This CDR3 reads CSGGVAEEQYF. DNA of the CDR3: TGCAGCGGAGGAGTTGCCGAAGAGCAGTACTTC.

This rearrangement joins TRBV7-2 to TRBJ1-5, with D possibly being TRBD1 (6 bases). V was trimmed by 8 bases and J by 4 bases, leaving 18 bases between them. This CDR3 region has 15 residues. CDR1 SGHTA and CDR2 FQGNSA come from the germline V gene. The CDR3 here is CASAGTRGHNQPQHF. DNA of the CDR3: TGTGCCAGCGCCGGGACCAGGGGCCATAATCAGCCCCAGCATTTT.

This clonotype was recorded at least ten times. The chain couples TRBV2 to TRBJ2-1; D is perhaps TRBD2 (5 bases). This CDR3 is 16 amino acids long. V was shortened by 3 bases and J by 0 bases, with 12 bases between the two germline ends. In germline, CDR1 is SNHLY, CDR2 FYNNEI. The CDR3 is CASSDRSGSSYNEQFF. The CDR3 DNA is TGTGCCAGCAGTGATAGGTCGGGGTCCTCCTACAATGAGCAGTTCTTC. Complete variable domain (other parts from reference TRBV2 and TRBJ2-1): EPEVTQTPSHQVTQMGQEVILRCVPISNHLYFYWYRQILGQKVEFLVSFYNNEISEKSEIFDDQFSVERPDGSNFTLKIRSTKLEDSAMYFCASSDRSGSSYNEQFFGPGTRLTVL.

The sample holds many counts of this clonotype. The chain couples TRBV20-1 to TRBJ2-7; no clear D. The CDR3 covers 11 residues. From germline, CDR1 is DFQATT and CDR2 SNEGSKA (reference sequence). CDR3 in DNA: TGCAGCACACCGTTGGACCACGAGCAGTACTTC. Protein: CSTPLDHEQYF.

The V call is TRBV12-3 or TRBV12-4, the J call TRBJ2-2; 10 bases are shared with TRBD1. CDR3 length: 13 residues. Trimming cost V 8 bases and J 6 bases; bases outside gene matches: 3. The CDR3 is CASCDRGPGELFF. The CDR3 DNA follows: TGTGCCAGCTGTGACAGGGGGCCCGGGGAGCTGTTTTTT.

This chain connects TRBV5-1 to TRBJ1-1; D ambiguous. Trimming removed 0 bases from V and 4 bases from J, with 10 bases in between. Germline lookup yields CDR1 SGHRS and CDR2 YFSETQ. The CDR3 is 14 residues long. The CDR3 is CASSLEGSFTEAFF. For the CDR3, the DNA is TGCGCCAGCAGCTTGGAAGGCAGTTTCACTGAAGCTTTCTTT.

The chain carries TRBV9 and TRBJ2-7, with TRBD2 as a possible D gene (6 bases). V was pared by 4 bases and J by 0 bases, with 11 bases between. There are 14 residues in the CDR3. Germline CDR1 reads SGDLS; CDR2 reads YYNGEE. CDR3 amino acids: CASSLSSGSYEQYF. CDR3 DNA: TGTGCCAGCAGCTTAAGTAGCGGCTCCTACGAGCAGTACTTC.

The CDR3 is CASGTGLGDTQYF. The CDR3 DNA follows: TGTGCTAGTGGAACGGGGTTAGGAGATACGCAGTATTTT. The chain is built from TRBV12-5 and TRBJ2-3, with a weak D call TRBD2 (5 bases). CDR1 LGHNT and CDR2 FRNRAP come from the germline V gene. The V end was cut by 6 bases, the J end by 5 bases, with 12 bases between. The CDR3 contains 13 residues. The variable domain in full, completed from reference TRBV12-5 and TRBJ2-3, reads DARVTQTPRHKVTEMGQEVTMRCQPILGHNTVFWYRQTMMQGLELLAYFRNRAPLDDSGMPKDRFSAEMPDATLATLKIQPSEPRDSAVYFCASGTGLGDTQYFGPGTRLTVL.